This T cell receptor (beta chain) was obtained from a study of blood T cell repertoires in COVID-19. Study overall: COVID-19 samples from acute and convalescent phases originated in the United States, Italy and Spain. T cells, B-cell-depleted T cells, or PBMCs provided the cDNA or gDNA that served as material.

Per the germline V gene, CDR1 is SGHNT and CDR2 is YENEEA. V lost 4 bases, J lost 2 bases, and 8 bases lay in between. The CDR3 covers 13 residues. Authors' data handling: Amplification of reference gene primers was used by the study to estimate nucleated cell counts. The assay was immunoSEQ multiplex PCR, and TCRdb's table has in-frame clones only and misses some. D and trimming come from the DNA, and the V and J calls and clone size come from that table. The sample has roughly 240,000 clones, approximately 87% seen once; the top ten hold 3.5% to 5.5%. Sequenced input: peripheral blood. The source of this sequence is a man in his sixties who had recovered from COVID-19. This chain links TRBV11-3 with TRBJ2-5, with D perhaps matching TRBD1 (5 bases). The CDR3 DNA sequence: TGTGCCAGCAGCTCACGACAGCAAGAGACCCAGTACTTC. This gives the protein CASSSRQQETQYF.